These 24 T cell receptor beta chains were sequenced from one sample in a study of beta chain features in type 1 diabetes. Study findings and constraints: Researchers report that Type 1 diabetes patients had moderately but significantly shorter TCRB CDR3s across all four CD4+ subsets.

These receptors are not linked to any known antigen. cDNA synthesis used the whole RNA isolate, giving expressed TCRB sequences. Using immunoSEQ multiplex PCR, the repertoire was profiled, and TCRdb retains in-frame clones only, with some absent. The table includes approximately 150,000 clones, about 13% detected once. Sequencing was done on a sample of central memory CD4+ T cells from blood. These receptors were obtained from a man younger than 35 with type 1 diabetes.

A few counts support this clone. The chain joins TRBV2 to TRBJ1-2; D gene uncertain. CDR3 length equals 12 residues. The V gene's germline CDR1 is SNHLY and CDR2 FYNNEI. V gave up 2 bases and J gave up 8 bases, with 9 bases separating them. The CDR3 DNA follows: TGTGCCAGCAGTGAACAGCGTGAGGGCTACACCTTC. Its protein product is CASSEQREGYTF.

There are a few counts of this clone. This sequence joins TRBV11-1 and TRBJ2-2; D tentatively reads TRBD1 or TRBD2 (5 bases each). CDR1 and CDR2 from the germline V gene are SGHAT and FQDESV (reference sequence). Between the trimmed V and J ends, which lost 5 bases and 6 bases, there was a span of 16 bases. The CDR3 loop spans 15 amino acids. CDR3 sequence: CASSPGPGLAGELFF. DNA for the CDR3: TGTGCCAGCAGCCCGGGACCCGGGCTCGCCGGGGAGCTGTTTTTT.

The V call is TRBV19, the J call TRBJ1-2, with D possibly TRBD1 on 5 matching bases. With 4 bases removed from V and 2 bases from J, the gap between germline ends came to 11 bases. Germline assignment: CDR1 LNHDA and CDR2 SQIVND (reference sequence). CDR3 length: 14 amino acids. In DNA, the CDR3 is TGTGCCAGTAGTAGCCAGGGAGCCAACTATGGCTACACCTTC. It translates to CASSSQGANYGYTF.

V is TRBV6-5 and J is TRBJ2-6, with D unresolved. This CDR3 has 15 residues. Trimming shortened V by 8 bases and J by 1 base, and 12 bases separated the two germline ends. Germline CDR1 MNHEY, CDR2 SVGAGI. The CDR3 DNA follows: TGTGCCAGCGCGAAACCATCATCTGGGGCCAACGTCCTGACTTTC. Its translation: CASAKPSSGANVLTF.

The chain couples TRBV28 to TRBJ1-3; 10 bases fit TRBD1. This CDR3 region has 16 residues. CDR1 MDHEN and CDR2 SYDVKM come from the germline V gene. Trimming took 5 bases from V and 2 from J; bases not matched to a gene: 6. CDR3 loop: CASSTTGTGAGNTIYF. The DNA of the CDR3 is TGTGCCAGCAGTACAACCGGGACAGGGGCTGGAAACACCATATATTTT.

This clone has a handful of counts. The rearrangement joins TRBV5-4 to TRBJ2-1; 9 bases map to TRBD2. Germline values: CDR1 SGHNT, CDR2 YYREEE (reference sequence). With V trimmed by 3 bases and J by 3 bases, 7 bases remained unmatched. The length of the CDR3 is 16 residues. The CDR3 region has the DNA TGTGCCAGCAGCTCCGGGCGCGGGGGGGACTACAATGAGCAGTTCTTC. Amino acids: CASSSGRGGDYNEQFF.

The V call is TRBV5-6, the J call TRBJ2-4; TRBD1 matches 7 bases. Looked up from germline, CDR1 is SGHDT and CDR2 is YYEEEE. The CDR3 runs 15 residues. After removal of 4 bases from V and 6 bases from J, the junction contained 10 bases not matched to a gene. CDR3 sequence reads: CASSQVDRDANIQYF. The CDR3 DNA sequence: TGTGCCAGCAGCCAAGTTGACAGGGATGCAAACATTCAGTACTTC.

This clone occurred a few times. The chain links TRBV6-6 to TRBJ1-6; D may be TRBD1 (6 bases). This CDR3 comprises 16 residues. Germline V lookup: CDR1 MNHNY, CDR2 SVGAGI (reference sequence). The V end was cut by 4 bases, the J end by 10 bases, with 20 bases between. CDR3 coding DNA: TGTGCCAGCAGTTCGGGTATGATAGGGGGGCGATCACCCCTCCACTTT. Residues: CASSSGMIGGRSPLHF.

V and J are TRBV6-5 and TRBJ1-4; D unresolved. The CDR3 sequence is 15 residues long. V shed 5 bases and J shed 2 bases, with 12 bases lying between them. Germline CDR1 reads MNHEY; CDR2 reads SVGAGI. CDR3 in DNA: TGTGCCAGCAGTGGCGGGGTAGGGACTAATGAAAAACTGTTTTTT. Translated, it gives CASSGGVGTNEKLFF.

The rearrangement joins TRBV7-3 to TRBJ2-2; TRBD2 might be the D (5 bases). This CDR3 is 17 amino acids long. Trimming took off 2 bases at V and 4 bases at J, with 17 bases between the two ends. Per the germline V gene, CDR1 is SGHTA and CDR2 is FQGTGA. As DNA, the CDR3 is TGTGCCAGCAGCTTATTCCCAGCGGAGATCTCCACCGGGGAGCTGTTTTTT. This encodes CASSLFPAEISTGELFF.

The table lists this clone with a few counts. The chain links TRBV5-1 to TRBJ2-7; 9 positions match TRBD2. The trim removed 4 bases at V and 9 bases at J, leaving 11 bases unmatched. The CDR3 has 14 amino acids. Per germline, CDR1 SGHRS and CDR2 YFSETQ. In DNA, the CDR3 is TGCGCCAGCAGCGTAGGGACCTGGACTAGCGCGCAGTACTTC. Its protein product is CASSVGTWTSAQYF.

V and J are TRBV9 and TRBJ1-2; D is unclear. Germline-derived CDR1 and CDR2 are SGDLS and YYNGEE. This CDR3 has 12 amino acids. Trimming shortened V by 4 bases and J by 4 bases, and 8 bases separated the two germline ends. The CDR3 coding sequence is TGTGCCAGCAGCAGGGAGCCCTATGGCTACACCTTC. This gives the protein CASSREPYGYTF. The full variable domain, in which reference TRBV9 and TRBJ1-2 provide the parts outside the CDR3, is DSGVTQTPKHLITATGQRVTLRCSPRSGDLSVYWYQQSLDQGLQFLIQYYNGEERAKGNILERFSAQQFPDLHSELNLSSLELGDSALYFCASSREPYGYTFGSGTRLTVV.

This clone turned up a few times. The CDR3 sequence: CASSPSGDSSPLHF. The CDR3 nucleotides are TGTGCCAGCAGCCCAAGTGGGGATTCTTCACCCCTCCACTTT. V is TRBV11-2 and J is TRBJ1-6; D uncertain. The CDR3 has 14 residues. Trimming cost V 5 bases and J 9 bases, with 14 bases left between them. Germline CDR1 and CDR2: SGHAT and FQNNGV.

This clone was counted between two and nine times. The chain combines TRBV2 with TRBJ1-1; no firm D call. V dropped 6 bases and J dropped 11 bases, with 19 bases sitting between them. Per the germline V gene, CDR1 is SNHLY and CDR2 is FYNNEI. The length of the CDR3 is 13 residues. The CDR3 region has the DNA TGTGCCAGCAGGCAGACACTCGGCCAGGTGGCTTTCTTT. Translated: CASRQTLGQVAFF.

This clone has more than one count but fewer than ten. The chain carries TRBV4-2 and TRBJ2-5; D not resolved. This CDR3 is built from 14 residues. V was clipped by 1 base and J by 2 bases, with 8 bases between them. CDR1 is LGHNA, CDR2 YNFKEQ, per germline. CDR3 loop: CASSQGWDQETQYF. The CDR3 DNA is TGTGCCAGCAGCCAAGGGTGGGATCAAGAGACCCAGTACTTC.

The chain combines TRBV25-1 with TRBJ2-6; the match to TRBD1 covers 8 bases. This CDR3 is 16 amino acids long. Germline V gene sequence: CDR1 MGHDK, CDR2 SYGVNS. The junction had 4 bases not matched to a gene; V was cut back by 3 bases and J by 3 bases. The DNA for the CDR3 is TGTGCCAGCAGTGATCCAGGGGGCTTTGGGGCCAACGTCCTGACTTTC. Protein product: CASSDPGGFGANVLTF. Complete variable domain (other parts from reference TRBV25-1 and TRBJ2-6): EADIYQTPRYLVIGTGKKITLECSQTMGHDKMYWYQQDPGMELHLIHYSYGVNSTEKGDLSSESTVSRIRTEHFPLTLESARPSHTSQYLCASSDPGGFGANVLTFGAGSRLTVL.

V is TRBV29-1 and J is TRBJ2-2, with 10 nucleotides matching TRBD1. Germline V gives CDR1 SQVTM, CDR2 ANQGSEA. The trim removed 7 bases at V and 7 bases at J, leaving 6 bases unmatched. This CDR3 region has 13 residues. The CDR3 spells CSGRQGAGGELFF. As DNA, the CDR3 is TGCAGCGGCAGACAGGGGGCCGGCGGGGAGCTGTTTTTT.

Only a few counts were recorded for this clone. V is TRBV18 and J is TRBJ1-1; D is ambiguous. V shed 4 bases and J shed 7 bases, with 7 bases lying between them. The germline V gene has CDR1 KGHSH and CDR2 LQKENI. This CDR3 comprises 11 residues. The CDR3 region is CASSQESEAFF. CDR3 sequence (DNA): TGTGCCAGCTCACAAGAGAGTGAAGCTTTCTTT.

This clone has only a few counts. The V call is TRBV9, the J call TRBJ2-1, with TRBD1 matching 9 bases. V was pared by 3 bases and J by 2 bases, with 3 bases of the junction left unmatched. This CDR3 has 15 residues. Germline V lookup: CDR1 SGDLS, CDR2 YYNGEE. The CDR3 region is CASSATGGPYNEQFF. In nucleotides, the CDR3 is TGTGCCAGCAGCGCTACAGGGGGCCCCTACAATGAGCAGTTCTTC.

The chain joins TRBV10-3 to TRBJ1-5; the match to TRBD1 covers 10 bases. There are 14 residues in the CDR3. Per germline, CDR1 ENHRY and CDR2 SYGVKD. Trimming took 3 bases from V and 5 from J; bases not matched to a gene: 1. CDR3 sequence (DNA): TGTGCCATCAGTGAAGGACAGGGGGATCAGCCCCAGCATTTT. Translated, it gives CAISEGQGDQPQHF.

This clone was counted a few times. The chain is built from TRBV10-3 and TRBJ2-5; perhaps TRBD1 as D (5 bases). Trimming cost V 11 bases and J 2 bases, with 15 bases left between them. This CDR3 spans 13 amino acids. Germline CDR1 reads ENHRY; CDR2 reads SYGVKD. The CDR3 sequence is CAAARAEQETQYF. CDR3 in DNA: TGTGCCGCGGCCAGGGCGGAACAAGAGACCCAGTACTTC.

This clone was seen a few times. V and J are TRBV7-2 and TRBJ2-1; 7 bases match TRBD2. This CDR3 has 14 amino acids. Germline loops: CDR1 SGHTA, CDR2 FQGNSA. V shed 7 bases and J 3 bases; nucleotides not matched to a gene: 6. The CDR3 DNA is TGTGCCAGCATACGGGGGGTCGGCTACAATGAGCAGTTCTTC. Residues: CASIRGVGYNEQFF.

The J gene is TRBJ2-6, the V gene TRBV30, with D maybe TRBD2 (5 bases). Trimming left V 3 bases short and J 0 bases short, with 15 bases between. The CDR3 has 17 residues. Germline loops: CDR1 GTSNPN, CDR2 SVGIG (reference sequence). The CDR3 DNA reads as TGTGCCTGGAGCGGCGGGCGTCTCAGCTCTGGGGCCAACGTCCTGACTTTC. Encoded protein: CAWSGGRLSSGANVLTF.

The genes are TRBV27 and TRBJ2-1, with 11 bases lining up with TRBD1. The CDR3 loop spans 15 amino acids. CDR1 is MNHEY, CDR2 SMNVEV, per germline (reference sequence). V was pared by 8 bases and J by 6 bases, with 9 bases of the junction left unmatched. The CDR3 spells CASLQGQGAGNEQFF. The CDR3 nucleotides are TGTGCCAGCCTCCAAGGACAGGGGGCAGGCAATGAGCAGTTCTTC.